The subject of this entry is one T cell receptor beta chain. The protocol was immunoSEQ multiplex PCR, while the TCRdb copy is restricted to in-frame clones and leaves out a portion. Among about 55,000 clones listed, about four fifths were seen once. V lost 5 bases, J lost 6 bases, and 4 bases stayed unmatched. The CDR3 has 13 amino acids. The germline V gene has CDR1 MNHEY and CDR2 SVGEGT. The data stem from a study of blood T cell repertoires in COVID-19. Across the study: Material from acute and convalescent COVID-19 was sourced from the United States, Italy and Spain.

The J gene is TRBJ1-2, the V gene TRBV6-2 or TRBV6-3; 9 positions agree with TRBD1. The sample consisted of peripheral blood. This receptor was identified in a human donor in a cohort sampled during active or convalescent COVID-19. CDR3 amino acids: CASSPGTGHGYTF. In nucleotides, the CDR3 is TGTGCCAGCAGTCCCGGGACAGGGCATGGCTACACCTTC.